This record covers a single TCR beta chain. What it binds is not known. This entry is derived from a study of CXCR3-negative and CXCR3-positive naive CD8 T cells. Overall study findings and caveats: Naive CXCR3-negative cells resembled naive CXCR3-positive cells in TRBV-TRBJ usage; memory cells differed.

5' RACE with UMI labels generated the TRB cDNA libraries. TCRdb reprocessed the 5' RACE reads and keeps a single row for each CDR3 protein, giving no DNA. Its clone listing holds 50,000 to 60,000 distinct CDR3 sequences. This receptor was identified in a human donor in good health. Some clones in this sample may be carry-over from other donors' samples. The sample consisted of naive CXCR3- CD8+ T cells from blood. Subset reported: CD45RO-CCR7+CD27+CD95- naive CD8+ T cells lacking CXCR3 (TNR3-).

CDR3 sequence reads: CASSLVFTGPHNEQFF. The J gene is TRBJ2-1, the V gene TRBV5-1. This CDR3 region has 16 residues. CDR1 SGHRS and CDR2 YFSETQ come from the germline V gene.